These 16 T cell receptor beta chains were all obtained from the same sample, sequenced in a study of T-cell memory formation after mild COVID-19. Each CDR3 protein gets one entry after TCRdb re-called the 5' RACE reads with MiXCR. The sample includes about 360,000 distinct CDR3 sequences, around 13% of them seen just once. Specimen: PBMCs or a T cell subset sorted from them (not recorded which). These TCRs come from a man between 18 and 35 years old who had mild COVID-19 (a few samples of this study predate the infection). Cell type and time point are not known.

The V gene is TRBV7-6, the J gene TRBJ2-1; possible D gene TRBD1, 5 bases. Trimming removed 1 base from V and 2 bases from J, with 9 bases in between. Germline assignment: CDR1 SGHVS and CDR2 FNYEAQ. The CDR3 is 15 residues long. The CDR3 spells CASSLGREPYNEQFF. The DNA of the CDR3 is TGTGCCAGCAGCTTAGGCAGGGAACCCTACAATGAGCAGTTCTTC.

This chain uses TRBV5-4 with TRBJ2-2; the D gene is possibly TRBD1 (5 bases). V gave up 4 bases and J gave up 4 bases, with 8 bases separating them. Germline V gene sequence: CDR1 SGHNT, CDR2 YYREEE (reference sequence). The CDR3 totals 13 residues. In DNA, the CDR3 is TGTGCCAGCAGCCACGACAGCACCGGGGAGCTGTTTTTT. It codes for CASSHDSTGELFF.

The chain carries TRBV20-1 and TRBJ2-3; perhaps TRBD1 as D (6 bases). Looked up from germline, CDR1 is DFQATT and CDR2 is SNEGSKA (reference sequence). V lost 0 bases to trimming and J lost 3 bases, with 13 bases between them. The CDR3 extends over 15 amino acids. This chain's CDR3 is CSARDPGVNTDTQYF. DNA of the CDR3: TGCAGTGCTAGAGACCCAGGGGTCAATACAGATACGCAGTATTTT.

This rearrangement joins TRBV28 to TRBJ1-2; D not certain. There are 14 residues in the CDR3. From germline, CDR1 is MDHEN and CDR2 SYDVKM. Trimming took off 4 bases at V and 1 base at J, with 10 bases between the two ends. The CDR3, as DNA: TGTGCCAGCAGTTCCGGCCCCCGTAACTATGGCTACACCTTC. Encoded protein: CASSSGPRNYGYTF.

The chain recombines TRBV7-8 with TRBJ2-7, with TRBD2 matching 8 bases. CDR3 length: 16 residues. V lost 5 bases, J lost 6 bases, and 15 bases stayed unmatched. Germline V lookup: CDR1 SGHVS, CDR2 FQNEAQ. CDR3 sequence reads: CASSHLIGAGDPEQYF. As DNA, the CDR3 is TGTGCCAGCAGCCACCTGATTGGAGCGGGGGACCCCGAGCAGTACTTC.

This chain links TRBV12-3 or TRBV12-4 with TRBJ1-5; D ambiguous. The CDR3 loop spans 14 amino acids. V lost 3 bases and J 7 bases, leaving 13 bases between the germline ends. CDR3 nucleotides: TGTGCCAGCAGTTTTGTAAGCCGTGACCAGCCCCAGCATTTT. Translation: CASSFVSRDQPQHF.

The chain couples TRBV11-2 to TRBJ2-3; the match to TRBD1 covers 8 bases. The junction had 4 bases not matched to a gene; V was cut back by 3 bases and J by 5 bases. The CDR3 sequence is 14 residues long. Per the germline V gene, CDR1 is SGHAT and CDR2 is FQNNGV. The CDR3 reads CASSLGQAQDTQYF. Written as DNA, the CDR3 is TGTGCCAGCAGCTTGGGACAGGCCCAAGATACGCAGTATTTT.

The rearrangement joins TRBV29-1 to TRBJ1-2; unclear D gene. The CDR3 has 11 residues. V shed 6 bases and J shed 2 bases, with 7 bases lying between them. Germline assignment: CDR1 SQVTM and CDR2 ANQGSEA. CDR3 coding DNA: TGCAGCGTAGGGCAGAACTATGGCTACACCTTC. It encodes CSVGQNYGYTF.

This CDR3 reads CASSSGQGHNYGYTF. The CDR3 DNA sequence: TGTGCCAGCAGTTCGGGACAGGGGCACAACTATGGCTACACCTTC. The V call is TRBV12-3 or TRBV12-4, the J call TRBJ1-2, with 10 bases identical to TRBD1. The junction had 4 bases not matched to a gene; V was cut back by 4 bases and J by 2 bases. This CDR3 comprises 15 residues.

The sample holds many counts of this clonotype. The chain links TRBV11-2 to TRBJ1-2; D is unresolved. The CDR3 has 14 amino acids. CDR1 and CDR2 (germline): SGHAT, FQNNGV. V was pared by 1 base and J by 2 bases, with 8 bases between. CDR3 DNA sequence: TGTGCCAGCAGCTTAGTGGCAGCGAACTATGGCTACACCTTC. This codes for CASSLVAANYGYTF.

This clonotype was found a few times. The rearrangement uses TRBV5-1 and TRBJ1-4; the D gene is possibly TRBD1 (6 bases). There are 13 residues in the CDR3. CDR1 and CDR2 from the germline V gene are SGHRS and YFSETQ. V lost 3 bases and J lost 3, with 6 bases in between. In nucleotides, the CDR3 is TGCGCCAGCAGCTGGACAGCTAATGAAAAACTGTTTTTT. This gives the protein CASSWTANEKLFF. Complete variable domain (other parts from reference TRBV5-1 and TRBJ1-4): KAGVTQTPRYLIKTRGQQVTLSCSPISGHRSVSWYQQTPGQGLQFLFEYFSETQRNKGNFPGRFSGRQFSNSRSEMNVSTLELGDSALYLCASSWTANEKLFFGSGTQLSVL.

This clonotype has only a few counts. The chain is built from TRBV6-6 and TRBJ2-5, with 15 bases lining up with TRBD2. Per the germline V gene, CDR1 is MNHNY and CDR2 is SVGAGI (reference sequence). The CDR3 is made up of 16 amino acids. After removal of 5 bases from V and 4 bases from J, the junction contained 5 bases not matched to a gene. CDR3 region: CASSAGLAGGGETQYF. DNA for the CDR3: TGTGCCAGCAGTGCGGGACTAGCGGGGGGAGGAGAGACCCAGTACTTC.

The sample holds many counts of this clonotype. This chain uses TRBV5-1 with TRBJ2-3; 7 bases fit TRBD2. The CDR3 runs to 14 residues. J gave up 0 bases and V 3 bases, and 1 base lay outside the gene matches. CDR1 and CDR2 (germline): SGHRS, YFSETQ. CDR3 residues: CASSSGGSTDTQYF. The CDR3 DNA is TGCGCCAGCAGCTCGGGGGGAAGCACAGATACGCAGTATTTT.

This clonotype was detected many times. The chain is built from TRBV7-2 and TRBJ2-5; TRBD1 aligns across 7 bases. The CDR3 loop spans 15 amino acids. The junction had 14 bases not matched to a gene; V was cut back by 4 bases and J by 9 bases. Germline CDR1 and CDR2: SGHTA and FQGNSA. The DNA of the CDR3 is TGTGCCAGCAGCTCGGCGTTTGGGGCCCAGGGGGCCCAGTACTTC. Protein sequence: CASSSAFGAQGAQYF.

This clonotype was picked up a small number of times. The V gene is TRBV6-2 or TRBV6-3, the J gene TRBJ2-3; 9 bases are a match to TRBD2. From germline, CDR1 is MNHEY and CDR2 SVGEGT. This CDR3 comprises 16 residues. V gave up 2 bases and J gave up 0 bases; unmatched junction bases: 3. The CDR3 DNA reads TGTGCCAGCAGTTACGTGGCGGGGGGGAGCACAGATACGCAGTATTTT. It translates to CASSYVAGGSTDTQYF.

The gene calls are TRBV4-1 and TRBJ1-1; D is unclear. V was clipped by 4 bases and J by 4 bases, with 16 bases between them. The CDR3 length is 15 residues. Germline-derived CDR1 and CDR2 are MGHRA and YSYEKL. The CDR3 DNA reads TGCGCCAGCAGCCCAACCCCCGGGTGGGGCACTGAAGCTTTCTTT. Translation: CASSPTPGWGTEAFF.